Listed below are T cell receptor beta chains from one sample, sequenced in a study of cytomegalovirus exposure and HLA in healthy donors. TCRdb's table, derived via immunoSEQ multiplex PCR, lists solely in-frame clones and lacks some. The table lists tens of thousands of clones, approximately 79% of them singletons. The sequencing sample was made of PBMCs. Receptor source: a woman aged 40 to 55 in good health and CMV-seronegative. Both conserved end residues are part of each CDR3. The D gene is left open where the match is weak. Clone size is shown for a subset of rows, as once, few, many or a class of expanded clone.

D: TRBD1
V: TRBV27
size: .
J: TRBJ1-5
DNA: TGTGCCAGCAGTCCGACAGGGCTCCCCAATCAGCCCCAGCATTTT
CDR3: CASSPTGLPNQPQHF

D: .
V: TRBV5-6
size: .
J: TRBJ1-5
DNA: TGTGCCAGCAGTGCAGGGTGGAGCAATCAGCCCCAGCATTTT
CDR3: CASSAGWSNQPQHF

D: .
V: TRBV5-1
size: .
J: TRBJ2-7
DNA: TGCGCCAGCAGCTTGGGGGACTGGCAAAGCTCCTACGAGCAGTACTTC
CDR3: CASSLGDWQSSYEQYF

D: .
V: TRBV29-1
size: .
J: TRBJ2-5
DNA: TGCAGCGCCAGTCTCCCAGGGCCAGAGACCCAGTACTTC
CDR3: CSASLPGPETQYF

D: TRBD1
V: TRBV19
size: .
J: TRBJ1-5
DNA: TGTGCCAGTAGTCTCCGGGACAGGGAGAATAATCAGCCCCAGCATTTT
CDR3: CASSLRDRENNQPQHF

D: .
V: TRBV5-1
size: .
J: TRBJ2-7
DNA: TGCGCCAGCAACGCCGCGTCGTCCTACGAGCAGTACTTC
CDR3: CASNAASSYEQYF

D: TRBD1
V: TRBV19
size: .
J: TRBJ1-2
DNA: TGTGCCAGTAGTATTCCGCCCGGACAGGGGAAAGGTGGCTACACCTTC
CDR3: CASSIPPGQGKGGYTF

D: TRBD1
V: TRBV12-5
size: .
J: TRBJ1-4
DNA: TGTGCTAGTGGTCCGACAGGGACAACTAATGAAAAACTGTTTTTT
CDR3: CASGPTGTTNEKLFF

D: .
V: TRBV9
size: .
J: TRBJ1-2
DNA: TGTGCCAGCAGCGTAGGTAATCGGCAGGTTTATGGCTACACCTTC
CDR3: CASSVGNRQVYGYTF

D: .
V: TRBV7-3
size: .
J: TRBJ2-3
DNA: TGTGCCAGCATGGGGCCGAACACAGATACGCAGTATTTT
CDR3: CASMGPNTDTQYF

D: TRBD2
V: TRBV7-6
size: .
J: TRBJ2-3
DNA: TGTGCCAGCAGCTTAACAGCGGGGGGGGATACGCAGTATTTT
CDR3: CASSLTAGGDTQYF

D: TRBD2
V: TRBV6-5
size: .
J: TRBJ2-5
DNA: TGTGCCAGCAGGTCTTATGGTGAAGCGGGGGAGACCCAGTACTTC
CDR3: CASRSYGEAGETQYF

D: .
V: TRBV15
size: .
J: TRBJ1-6
DNA: TGTGCCACCAGCATCCGGGGGGAAAATTCACCCCTCCACTTT
CDR3: CATSIRGENSPLHF

D: TRBD1
V: TRBV29-1
size: .
J: TRBJ1-1
DNA: TGCAGCGTCCGGACAGGGGCAGAGAGTGAAGCTTTCTTT
CDR3: CSVRTGAESEAFF

D: .
V: TRBV18
size: few
J: TRBJ1-4
DNA: TGTGCCAGCTCACCACGTCTGCAGGAAAAACTGTTTTTT
CDR3: CASSPRLQEKLFF

D: .
V: TRBV5-1
size: once
J: TRBJ2-1
DNA: TGCGCCAGCAGCTTTGAGGATTTCTCCTACAATGAGCAGTTCTTC
CDR3: CASSFEDFSYNEQFF

D: .
V: TRBV7-9
size: few
J: TRBJ1-5
DNA: TGTGCCAGCAGCCCGGCGGGTGGCAATCAGCCCCAGCATTTT
CDR3: CASSPAGGNQPQHF

D: .
V: TRBV6-5
size: .
J: TRBJ2-7
DNA: TGTGCCAGCAGTTACGTTAGGTCGGGCGAGCAGTACTTC
CDR3: CASSYVRSGEQYF

D: TRBD1
V: TRBV28
size: .
J: TRBJ2-3
DNA: TGTGCCAGCAGTTTATCGGGACAGGGGACAGATACGCAGTATTTT
CDR3: CASSLSGQGTDTQYF

D: .
V: TRBV12-5
size: few
J: TRBJ1-5
DNA: TGTGCTAGTGGTCAAACAGGGTTCAGGCCCCAGCATTTT
CDR3: CASGQTGFRPQHF

D: .
V: TRBV7-9
size: .
J: TRBJ1-1
DNA: TGTGCCAGCAGTCGCGGGTCGGGTGAAGCTTTCTTT
CDR3: CASSRGSGEAFF

D: TRBD1
V: TRBV6-5
size: .
J: TRBJ2-7
DNA: TGTGCCAGCAGTCCCACAGGGGGAGTTTGGTACTTC
CDR3: CASSPTGGVWYF

D: .
V: TRBV5-5
size: .
J: TRBJ2-2
DNA: TGTGCCAGCAGCGGCCGGGACAACGGGGACGGGGAGCTGTTTTTT
CDR3: CASSGRDNGDGELFF

D: .
V: TRBV18
size: once
J: TRBJ1-6
DNA: TGTGCCAGCTCACCCCTCGGGGGGGTGAATAATTCACCCCTCCACTTT
CDR3: CASSPLGGVNNSPLHF

D: .
V: TRBV7-8
size: .
J: TRBJ1-6
DNA: TGTGCCAGCAGCTTAGTCCCGGGATTGGCAGTCAATTCACCCCTCCACTTT
CDR3: CASSLVPGLAVNSPLHF

D: .
V: TRBV29-1
size: .
J: TRBJ2-2
DNA: TGCAGCGTTGAAACAGGGTCCCTTAACACCGGGGAGCTGTTTTTT
CDR3: CSVETGSLNTGELFF

D: TRBD1
V: TRBV4-2
size: .
J: TRBJ1-1
DNA: TGTGCCAGCAGCCAAAAATCAGGGGGCCTGGACACTGAAGCTTTCTTT
CDR3: CASSQKSGGLDTEAFF

D: TRBD2
V: TRBV6-4
size: .
J: TRBJ2-1
DNA: TGTGCCAGCAGTCCTATAGCGGGGTCGTCCTACAATGAGCAGTTCTTC
CDR3: CASSPIAGSSYNEQFF

D: .
V: TRBV9
size: .
J: TRBJ2-1
DNA: TGTGCCAGCAGCGTAGATTTGGGGCAGGGTGGCTACAATGAGCAGTTCTTC
CDR3: CASSVDLGQGGYNEQFF